This record covers a single T cell receptor beta chain. This CDR3 region has 17 residues. Germline CDR1 MGHRA, CDR2 YSYEKL. V was trimmed by 3 bases and J by 4 bases, leaving 21 bases between them. This entry is derived from a study of shared clonotypes between healthy human individuals. Sorted-subset replicate PCR reactions were performed with around 200 ng DNA, corresponding to roughly 29,000 T cell genomes. Repertoires were generated with immunoSEQ multiplex PCR, while TCRdb's copy carries only in-frame clones and drops some. The sample lists 2 million to 2.5 million clones; approximately 96% were seen once.

This receptor was taken from a man between 18 and 35 years old in good health. Sequenced material: naive CD4+ T cells sorted from blood. The subset is: CD45RA+ positively selected. V is TRBV4-1 and J is TRBJ2-5; D may be TRBD1 (6 bases). CDR3 DNA: TGCGCCAGCAGCCATTCCCTAGGAAACAGGGCGACAGAGACCCAGTACTTC. Protein sequence: CASSHSLGNRATETQYF.